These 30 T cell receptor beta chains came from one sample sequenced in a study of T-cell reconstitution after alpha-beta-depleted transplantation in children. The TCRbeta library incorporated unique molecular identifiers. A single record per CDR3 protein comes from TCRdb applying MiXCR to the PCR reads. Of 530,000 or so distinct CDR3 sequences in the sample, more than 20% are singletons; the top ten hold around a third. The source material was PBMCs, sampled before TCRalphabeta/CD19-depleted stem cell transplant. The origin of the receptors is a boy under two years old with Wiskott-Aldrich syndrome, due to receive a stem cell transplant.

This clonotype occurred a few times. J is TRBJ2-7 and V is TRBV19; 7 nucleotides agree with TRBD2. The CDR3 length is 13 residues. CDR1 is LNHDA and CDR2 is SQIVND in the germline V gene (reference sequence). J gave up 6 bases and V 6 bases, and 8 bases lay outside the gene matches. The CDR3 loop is CASSGRFNLEQYF. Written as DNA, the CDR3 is TGTGCCAGTAGCGGGAGGTTTAACCTCGAGCAGTACTTC.

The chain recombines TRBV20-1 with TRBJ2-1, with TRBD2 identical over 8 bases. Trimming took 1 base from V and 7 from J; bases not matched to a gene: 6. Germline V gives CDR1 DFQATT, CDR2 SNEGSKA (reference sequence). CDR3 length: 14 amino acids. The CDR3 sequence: CSARVRTSLNEQFF. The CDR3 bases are TGCAGTGCTAGAGTCAGGACTAGCCTGAATGAGCAGTTCTTC.

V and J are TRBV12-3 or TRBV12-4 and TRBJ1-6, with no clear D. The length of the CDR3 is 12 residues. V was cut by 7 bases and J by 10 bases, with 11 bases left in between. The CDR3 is CASTNLGSPLHF. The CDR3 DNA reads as TGTGCCAGCACCAATCTGGGGTCACCCCTCCACTTT.

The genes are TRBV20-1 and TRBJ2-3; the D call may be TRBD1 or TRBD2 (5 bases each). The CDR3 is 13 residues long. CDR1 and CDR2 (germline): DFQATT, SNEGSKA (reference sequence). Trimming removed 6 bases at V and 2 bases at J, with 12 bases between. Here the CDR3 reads CSAPGPNTDTQYF. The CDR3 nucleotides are TGCAGTGCCCCGGGACCGAACACAGATACGCAGTATTTT.

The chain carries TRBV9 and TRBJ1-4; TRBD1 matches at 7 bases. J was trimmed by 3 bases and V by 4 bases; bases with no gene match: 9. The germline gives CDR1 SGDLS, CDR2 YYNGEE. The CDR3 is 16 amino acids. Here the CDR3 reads CASSPRDRVPNEKLFF. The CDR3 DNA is TGTGCCAGCAGCCCTAGAGACAGGGTTCCTAATGAAAAACTGTTTTTT.

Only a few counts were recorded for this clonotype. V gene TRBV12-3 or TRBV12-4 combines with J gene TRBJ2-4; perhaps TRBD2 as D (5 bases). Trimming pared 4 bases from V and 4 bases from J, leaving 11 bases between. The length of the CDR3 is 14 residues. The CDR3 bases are TGTGCCAGCAGTTCCTACCGGGATAAAAACATTCAGTACTTC. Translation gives CASSSYRDKNIQYF.

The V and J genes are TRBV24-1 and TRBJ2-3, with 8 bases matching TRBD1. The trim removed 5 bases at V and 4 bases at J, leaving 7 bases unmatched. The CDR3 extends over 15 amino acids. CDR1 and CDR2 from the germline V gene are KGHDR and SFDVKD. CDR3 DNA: TGTGCCACCAGTGCGACCAGGGGGCAGTCAGATACGCAGTATTTT. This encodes CATSATRGQSDTQYF.

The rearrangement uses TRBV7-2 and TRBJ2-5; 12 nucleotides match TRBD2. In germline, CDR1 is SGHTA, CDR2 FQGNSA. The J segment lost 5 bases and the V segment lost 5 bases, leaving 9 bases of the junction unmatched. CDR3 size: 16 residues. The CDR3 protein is CASSLGLAGKGETQYF. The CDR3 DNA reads TGTGCCAGCAGCCTAGGACTAGCGGGGAAGGGTGAGACCCAGTACTTC.

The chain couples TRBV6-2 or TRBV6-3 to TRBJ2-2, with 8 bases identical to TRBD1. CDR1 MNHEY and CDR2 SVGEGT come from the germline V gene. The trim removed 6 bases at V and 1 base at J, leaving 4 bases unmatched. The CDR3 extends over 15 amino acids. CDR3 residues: CASSRDRQNTGELFF. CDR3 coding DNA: TGTGCCAGCAGCAGGGACAGGCAGAACACCGGGGAGCTGTTTTTT.

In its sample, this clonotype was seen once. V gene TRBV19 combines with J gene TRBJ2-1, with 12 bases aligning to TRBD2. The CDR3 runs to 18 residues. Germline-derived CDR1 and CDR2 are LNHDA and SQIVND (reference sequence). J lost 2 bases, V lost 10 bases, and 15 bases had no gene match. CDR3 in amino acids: CATRRSASGRVTYNEQFF. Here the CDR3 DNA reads TGTGCCACCCGAAGGTCGGCTAGCGGGAGGGTAACCTACAATGAGCAGTTCTTC.

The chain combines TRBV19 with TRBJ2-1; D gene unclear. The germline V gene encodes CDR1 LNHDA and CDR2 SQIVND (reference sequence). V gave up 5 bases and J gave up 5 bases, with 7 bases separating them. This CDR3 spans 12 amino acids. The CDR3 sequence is CASSVSDNEQFF. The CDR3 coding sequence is TGTGCCAGTAGTGTCAGCGACAATGAGCAGTTCTTC.

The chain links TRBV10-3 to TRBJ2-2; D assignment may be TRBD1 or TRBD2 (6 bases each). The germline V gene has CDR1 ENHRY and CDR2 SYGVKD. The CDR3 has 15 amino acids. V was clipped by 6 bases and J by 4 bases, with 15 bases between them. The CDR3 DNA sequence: TGTGCCATCAGGATTGGGGGCGGGACCACCGGGGAGCTGTTTTTT. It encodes CAIRIGGGTTGELFF.

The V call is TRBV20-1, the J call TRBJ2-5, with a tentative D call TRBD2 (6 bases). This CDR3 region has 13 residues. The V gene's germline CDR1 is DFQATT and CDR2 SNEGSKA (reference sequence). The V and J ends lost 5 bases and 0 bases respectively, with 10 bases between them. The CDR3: CSAAGQNQETQYF. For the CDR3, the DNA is TGCAGTGCTGCGGGGCAGAACCAAGAGACCCAGTACTTC.

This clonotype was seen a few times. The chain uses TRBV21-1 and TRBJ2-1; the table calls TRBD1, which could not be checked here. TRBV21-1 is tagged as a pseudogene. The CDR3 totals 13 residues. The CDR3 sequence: CASSRQISDEQFF. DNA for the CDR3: TGTGCCAGCAGCCGACAGATTTCCGATGAGCAGTTCTTC.

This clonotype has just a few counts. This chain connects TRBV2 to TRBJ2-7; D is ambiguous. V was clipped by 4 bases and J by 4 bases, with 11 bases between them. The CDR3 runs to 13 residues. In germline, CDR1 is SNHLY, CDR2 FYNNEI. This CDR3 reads CASSGTEGYEQYF. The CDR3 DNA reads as TGTGCCAGCAGTGGGACGGAAGGATACGAGCAGTACTTC.

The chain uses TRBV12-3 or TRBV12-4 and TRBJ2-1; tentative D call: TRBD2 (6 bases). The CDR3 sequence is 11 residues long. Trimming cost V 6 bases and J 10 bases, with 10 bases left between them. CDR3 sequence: CASSSLAEQFF. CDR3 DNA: TGTGCCAGCAGCTCTCTAGCGGAGCAGTTCTTC.

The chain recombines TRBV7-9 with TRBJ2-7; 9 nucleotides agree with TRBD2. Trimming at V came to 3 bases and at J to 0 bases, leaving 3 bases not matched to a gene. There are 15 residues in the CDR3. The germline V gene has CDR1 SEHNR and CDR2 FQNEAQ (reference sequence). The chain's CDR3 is CASSFLAGSSYEQYF. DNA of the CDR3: TGTGCCAGCAGCTTTCTAGCGGGGTCCTCCTACGAGCAGTACTTC. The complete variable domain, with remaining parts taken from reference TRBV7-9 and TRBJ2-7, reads DTGVSQNPRHKITKRGQNVTFRCDPISEHNRLYWYRQTLGQGPEFLTYFQNEAQLEKSRLLSDRFSAERPKGSFSTLEIQRTEQGDSAMYLCASSFLAGSSYEQYFGPGTRLTVT.

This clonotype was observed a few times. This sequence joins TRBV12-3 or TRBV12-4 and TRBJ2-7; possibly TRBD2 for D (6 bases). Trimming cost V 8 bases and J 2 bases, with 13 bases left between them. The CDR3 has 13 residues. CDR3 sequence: CASFGSGTYEQYF. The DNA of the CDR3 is TGTGCCAGCTTCGGTAGCGGCACCTACGAGCAGTACTTC.

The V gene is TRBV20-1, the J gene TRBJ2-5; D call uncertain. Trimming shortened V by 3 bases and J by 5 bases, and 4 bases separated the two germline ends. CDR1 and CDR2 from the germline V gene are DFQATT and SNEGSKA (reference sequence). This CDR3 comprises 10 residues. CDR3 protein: CSASDETQYF. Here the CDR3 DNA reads TGCAGTGCTAGTGATGAGACCCAGTACTTC.

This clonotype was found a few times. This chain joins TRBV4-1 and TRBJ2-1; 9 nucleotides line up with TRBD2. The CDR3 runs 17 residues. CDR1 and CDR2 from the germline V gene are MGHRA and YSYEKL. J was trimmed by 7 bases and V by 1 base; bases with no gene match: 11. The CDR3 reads CASSQGVLAGLRNEQFF. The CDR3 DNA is TGCGCCAGCAGCCAAGGGGTCCTAGCGGGACTTCGGAATGAGCAGTTCTTC.

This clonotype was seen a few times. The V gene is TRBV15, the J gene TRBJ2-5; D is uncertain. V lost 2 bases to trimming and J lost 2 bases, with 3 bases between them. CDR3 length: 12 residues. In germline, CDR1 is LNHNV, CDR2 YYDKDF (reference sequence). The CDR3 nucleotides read TGTGCCACCAGCAGATTACAAGAGACCCAGTACTTC. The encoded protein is CATSRLQETQYF.

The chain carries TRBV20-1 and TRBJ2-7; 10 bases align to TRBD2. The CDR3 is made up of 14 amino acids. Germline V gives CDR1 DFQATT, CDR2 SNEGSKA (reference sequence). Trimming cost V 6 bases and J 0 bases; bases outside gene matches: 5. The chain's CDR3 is CSAVRTSGSYEQYF. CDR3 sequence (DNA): TGCAGTGCCGTAAGGACTAGCGGCTCCTACGAGCAGTACTTC.

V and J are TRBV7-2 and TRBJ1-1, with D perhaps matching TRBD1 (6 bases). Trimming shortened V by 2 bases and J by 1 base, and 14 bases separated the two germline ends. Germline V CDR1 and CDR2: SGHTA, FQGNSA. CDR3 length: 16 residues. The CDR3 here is CASSLLGGARNTEAFF. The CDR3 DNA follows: TGTGCCAGCAGCTTATTGGGGGGGGCGAGGAACACTGAAGCTTTCTTT.

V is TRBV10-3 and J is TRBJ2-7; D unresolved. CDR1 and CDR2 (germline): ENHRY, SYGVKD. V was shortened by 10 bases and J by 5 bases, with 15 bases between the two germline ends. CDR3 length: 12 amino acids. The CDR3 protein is CATSQVGNEQYF. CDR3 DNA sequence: TGTGCCACCTCTCAGGTGGGGAACGAGCAGTACTTC.

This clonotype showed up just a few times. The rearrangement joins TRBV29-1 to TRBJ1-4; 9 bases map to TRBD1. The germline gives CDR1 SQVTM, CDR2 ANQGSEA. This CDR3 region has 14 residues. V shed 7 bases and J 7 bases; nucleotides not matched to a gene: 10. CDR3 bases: TGCAGCGCGGGGAAGGGACAGGGAGGTGAAAAACTGTTTTTT. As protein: CSAGKGQGGEKLFF.

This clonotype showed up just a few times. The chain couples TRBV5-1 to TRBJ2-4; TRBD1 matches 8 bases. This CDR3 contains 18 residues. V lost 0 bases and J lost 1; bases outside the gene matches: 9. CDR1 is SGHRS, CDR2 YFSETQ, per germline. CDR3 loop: CASSLGPTGASAKNIQYF. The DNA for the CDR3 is TGCGCCAGCAGCTTGGGCCCGACAGGGGCCTCGGCCAAAAACATTCAGTACTTC.

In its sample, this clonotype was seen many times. The CDR3 spells CASSVSGGVSSYEQYF. The CDR3 region has the DNA TGTGCCAGCAGCGTGTCTGGCGGGGTTAGCTCCTACGAGCAGTACTTC. This sequence joins TRBV5-5 and TRBJ2-7, with D perhaps TRBD2 (6 bases). Germline CDR1 is SGHKS and CDR2 is YYEKEE (reference sequence). The V gene lost 4 bases and the J gene lost 0 bases, with 17 bases spanning the gap. The CDR3 spans 16 residues. Complete variable domain (other parts from reference TRBV5-5 and TRBJ2-7): DAGVTQSPTHLIKTRGQQVTLRCSPISGHKSVSWYQQVLGQGPQFIFQYYEKEERGRGNFPDRFSARQFPNYSSELNVNALLLGDSALYLCASSVSGGVSSYEQYFGPGTRLTVT.

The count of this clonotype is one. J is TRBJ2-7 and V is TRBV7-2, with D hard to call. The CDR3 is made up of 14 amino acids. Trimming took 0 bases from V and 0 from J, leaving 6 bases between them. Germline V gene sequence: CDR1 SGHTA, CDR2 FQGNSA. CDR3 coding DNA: TGTGCCAGCAGCTTAGCGATCCTCTCCTACGAGCAGTACTTC. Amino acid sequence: CASSLAILSYEQYF.

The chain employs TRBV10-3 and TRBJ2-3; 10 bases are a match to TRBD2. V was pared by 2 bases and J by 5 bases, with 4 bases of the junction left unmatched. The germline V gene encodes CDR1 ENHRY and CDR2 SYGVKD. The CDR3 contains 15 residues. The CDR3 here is CAISEGTSVGDTQYF. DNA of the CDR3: TGTGCCATCAGTGAGGGGACTAGCGTTGGAGATACGCAGTATTTT.

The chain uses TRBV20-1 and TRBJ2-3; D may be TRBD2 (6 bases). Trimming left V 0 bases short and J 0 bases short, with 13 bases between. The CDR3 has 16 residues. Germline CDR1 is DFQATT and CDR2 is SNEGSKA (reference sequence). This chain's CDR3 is CSARDRTGVSTDTQYF. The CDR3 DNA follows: TGCAGTGCTAGAGATCGGACGGGAGTTAGCACAGATACGCAGTATTTT.